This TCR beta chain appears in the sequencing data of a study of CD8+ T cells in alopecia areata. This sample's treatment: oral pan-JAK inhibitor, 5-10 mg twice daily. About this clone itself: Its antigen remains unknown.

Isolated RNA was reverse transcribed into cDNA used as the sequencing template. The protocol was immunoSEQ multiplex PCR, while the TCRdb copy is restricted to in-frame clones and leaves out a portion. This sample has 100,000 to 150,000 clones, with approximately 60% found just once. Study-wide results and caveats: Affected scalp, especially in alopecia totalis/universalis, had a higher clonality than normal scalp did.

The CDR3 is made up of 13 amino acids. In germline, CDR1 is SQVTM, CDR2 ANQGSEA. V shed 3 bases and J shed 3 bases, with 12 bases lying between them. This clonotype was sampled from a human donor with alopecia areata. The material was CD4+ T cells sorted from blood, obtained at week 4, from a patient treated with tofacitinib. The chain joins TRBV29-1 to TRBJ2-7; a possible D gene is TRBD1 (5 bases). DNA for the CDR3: TGCAGCGTTGACGGTCACAGGAACTACGAGCAGTACTTC. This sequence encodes CSVDGHRNYEQYF.